Sequencing of this T cell receptor (beta chain) was carried out in a study of blood T cell repertoires in COVID-19. Study information: Samples of COVID-19 (acute and convalescent) were obtained from the United States, Italy and Spain. T cells, B-cell-depleted T cells, or PBMCs supplied cDNA or gDNA.

Authors' analysis steps: Researchers report that nucleated cell counts were estimated from reference gene primer amplification. Profiling relied on immunoSEQ multiplex PCR, and the TCRdb table lists in-frame clones only, not all of them. That table is the source of V, J and clone size, and D and trimming were worked out from the DNA. This sample carries 50,000 or so clones, roughly 80% of them seen once, and the ten largest clones take approximately 5.7%. The CDR3 runs to 14 residues. CDR1 is MDHEN, CDR2 SYDVKM, per germline. V lost 7 bases to trimming and J lost 0 bases, with 12 bases between them. This clone has more than one count but fewer than ten.

This clonotype was obtained from a woman aged 55-75 years with acute or convalescent COVID-19. The rearrangement joins TRBV28 to TRBJ1-1; D perhaps matches TRBD1 (5 bases). Sequencing was done on a sample of peripheral blood. The CDR3 DNA reads TGTGCCAGCACCAGGGAACGGGTGAACACTGAAGCTTTCTTT. It is translated as CASTRERVNTEAFF.